A selection of T cell receptor beta chains follows, all from one sample in a study of blood T cell repertoires in COVID-19. The data were produced by immunoSEQ multiplex PCR, yet TCRdb's version contains in-frame clones alone and is incomplete. The top ten clones hold under 3% of a sample with some 73,000 clones, around 77% of them seen once. The sequencing sample was made of peripheral blood. The receptor set was obtained from a man between 65 and 79 years old with COVID-19, enrolled during active disease. Both conserved end residues are trimmed from each CDR3. Each record gives: J gene, CDR3 length, V gene, CDR3 protein.

TRBJ2-7	10	TRBV9	ASSVEGYEQY
TRBJ2-5	11	TRBV28	ASRPGNQETQY
TRBJ1-5	12	TRBV2	ASSEQQPLQPQH
TRBJ2-7	13	TRBV5-4	ASSLDIGDTYEQY
TRBJ2-2	14	TRBV11-2	ASSKLRGRNTGELF
TRBJ1-6	14	TRBV18	ASSPTGTGVNSPLH
TRBJ1-5	13	TRBV10-3	AISESGGSNQPQH
TRBJ2-2	14	TRBV21-1	ASSKASQGQPGELF
TRBJ2-3	13	TRBV19	ASSMGLIRTDTQY
TRBJ2-3	12	TRBV2	ASSEAREWDTQY
TRBJ1-6	11	TRBV28	ASRGTGGLPLH
TRBJ2-3	15	TRBV3-1/TRBV3-2	ASSQEPSGRRTDTQY
TRBJ2-7	13	TRBV3-1/TRBV3-2	ASSQGGREHYEQY
TRBJ2-7	13	TRBV9	ASSPAGDSRYEQY
TRBJ2-2	11	TRBV27	ASSTGGTGELF
TRBJ2-3	12	TRBV7-2	ASSWTVSTDTQY
TRBJ2-2	13	TRBV27	ASSLEGTGTGELF
TRBJ1-1	12	TRBV6-5	ASSHRDRETEAF
TRBJ1-2	13	TRBV7-8	ASSPTGTGTYGYT
TRBJ2-3	14	TRBV9	ASSANLAGGADTQY
TRBJ1-2	12	TRBV4-2	ASSQGVQGNGYT
TRBJ1-3	13	TRBV6-2/TRBV6-3	ASRYDRTFENTIY
TRBJ1-5	16	TRBV28	ASSSIGGGVSLNQPQH
TRBJ1-3	16	TRBV6-4	ASSINLSDRVSGNTIY
TRBJ2-3	13	TRBV4-3	ASSQDRGTTDTQY
TRBJ1-2	16	TRBV4-1	ASSLSLTGTGTNYGYT
TRBJ2-1	13	TRBV5-1	ASSLGASGSNEQF
TRBJ2-3	14	TRBV15	ATSRVGQGLSDTQY
TRBJ2-2	12	TRBV29-1	SGRQGASTGELF
TRBJ1-5	12	TRBV28	ASSLHTGLGPQH
TRBJ1-2	12	TRBV30	AWDFRGSYPGYT